Sequencing of this TCR beta chain was carried out in a study of regulatory T cells in long-lasting Graves disease. To make TCR beta libraries, researchers used iRepertoire HTBI primers and Arm-PCR of CDR3 regions. TCRdb reprocessed the multiplex PCR reads via MiXCR and lists one record per CDR3 protein. The table has 400,000 or so distinct CDR3 sequences, about a quarter seen once. Time point noted: persistent/refractory GD, antithyroid drugs over 5 years with positive TRAb. From PBMCs, RNA was extracted and then used to make the TCR library. This CDR3 spans 13 amino acids. The J segment lost 8 bases and the V segment lost 6 bases, leaving 4 bases of the junction unmatched.

Sequences were derived from peripheral blood mononuclear cells (PBMCs), sampled when the disease was refractory, from a patient treated with antithyroid drugs. The receptor's source is a female donor with Graves disease. V usage is TRBV12-3 or TRBV12-4 and J usage is TRBJ1-6, with TRBD1 matching over 7 bases. This CDR3 reads CASRNDRDSPLHF. CDR3 nucleotide sequence: TGTGCCAGCAGAAATGACAGGGATTCACCCCTCCACTTT.